These T cell receptor beta chains were read from a single sample in a study of shared clonotypes between healthy human individuals. Generated by immunoSEQ multiplex PCR, the TCRdb table keeps only in-frame clones and is missing some. The sample has about 2 million clones; 90% to 95% are singletons. The sequencing sample was made of naive CD4+ T cells sorted from blood. These receptors all come from a man between 18 and 29 years old in good health. CDR3s include the opening cysteine and the closing phenylalanine or tryptophan. The D gene is left open where the match is weak. Clone size, where shown, is once, few, many, or a class for clones that have expanded.

>TRBV2|TRBJ2-3|TRBD2|.|19
CASSEVLAGGGWQTDTQYF
TGTGCCAGCAGTGAAGTCCTAGCGGGAGGAGGGTGGCAGACAGATACGCAGTATTTT
>TRBV30|TRBJ2-1|.|.|13
CAWSVWGDNEQFF
TGTGCCTGGAGTGTATGGGGTGACAATGAGCAGTTCTTC
>TRBV30|TRBJ2-7|.|.|12
CAWSRQFGEQYF
TGTGCCTGGAGTCGACAGTTTGGGGAGCAGTACTTC
>TRBV6-1|TRBJ2-1|TRBD2|once|14
CASTTGLQRNEQFF
TGTGCCAGCACGACGGGACTACAAAGGAATGAGCAGTTCTTC
>TRBV2|TRBJ2-7|.|.|13
CASLPGRTYEQYF
TGTGCCAGCCTCCCGGGACGGACCTACGAGCAGTACTTC
>TRBV6-5|TRBJ1-3|.|.|15
CASSYSGDAGNTIYF
TGTGCCAGCAGTTACTCAGGGGACGCTGGAAACACCATATATTTT
>TRBV7-8|TRBJ1-6|.|.|12
CASSPVGAPLHF
TGTGCCAGCAGCCCCGTAGGGGCACCCCTCCACTTT
>TRBV5-1|TRBJ2-1|TRBD2|once|15
CASSSASGRYNEQFF
TGCGCCAGCAGCTCCGCTAGCGGGAGATACAATGAGCAGTTCTTC
>TRBV5-1|TRBJ1-1|TRBD1|.|15
CASSRGQGAPIEAFF
TGCGCCAGCAGCCGGGGACAGGGGGCGCCGATTGAAGCTTTCTTT
>TRBV5-6|TRBJ1-2|.|.|15
CASSLPGAANYGYTF
TGTGCCAGCAGCTTACCGGGGGCAGCTAACTATGGCTACACCTTC
>TRBV4-2|TRBJ2-2|TRBD1|.|15
CASSQAGTGTGELFF
TGTGCCAGCAGCCAAGCCGGGACAGGGACCGGGGAGCTGTTTTTT
>TRBV9|TRBJ2-1|.|.|15
CASSVVSASYNEQFF
TGTGCCAGCAGCGTAGTGAGCGCGTCCTACAATGAGCAGTTCTTC
>TRBV5-4|TRBJ2-7|.|.|13
CASSLGDTYEQYF
TGTGCCAGCAGCTTGGGGGACACCTACGAGCAGTACTTC
>TRBV18|TRBJ2-5|.|.|15
CASSPPFSAGETQYF
TGTGCCAGCTCACCACCGTTTTCCGCCGGGGAGACCCAGTACTTC
>TRBV20-1|TRBJ2-7|.|once|11
CSASAGYEQYF
TGCAGTGCTAGCGCAGGCTACGAGCAGTACTTC
>TRBV9|TRBJ1-4|TRBD1|.|16
CASSGDGTATNEKLFF
TGTGCCAGCAGCGGAGATGGGACAGCAACTAATGAAAAACTGTTTTTT
>TRBV5-6|TRBJ1-4|.|.|15
CASSLEGRTNEKLFF
TGTGCCAGCAGCTTGGAAGGGCGAACTAATGAAAAACTGTTTTTT
>TRBV19|TRBJ2-7|TRBD2|.|15
CASSILAGNSYEQYF
TGTGCCAGTAGTATACTAGCGGGGAACTCCTACGAGCAGTACTTC
>TRBV6-5|TRBJ2-2|.|.|12
CASSQGTGELFF
TGTGCCAGCAGCCAAGGGACCGGGGAGCTGTTTTTT
>TRBV19|TRBJ1-2|.|.|16
CASSKTPGGIVDGYTF
TGTGCCAGTAGTAAAACCCCGGGAGGGATAGTCGATGGCTACACCTTC
>TRBV6-1|TRBJ1-1|.|.|14
CASSEFRVNTEAFF
TGTGCCAGCAGTGAATTCAGGGTGAACACTGAAGCTTTCTTT
>TRBV18|TRBJ1-6|.|.|16
CASSREIRGANSPLHF
TGTGCCAGCTCACGCGAAATACGGGGAGCAAATTCACCCCTCCACTTT
>TRBV29-1|TRBJ1-1|.|.|10
CSAENTEAFF
TGCAGCGCTGAGAACACTGAAGCTTTCTTT
>TRBV11-1|TRBJ1-1|.|few|16
CASSLAPQGLNTEAFF
TGTGCCAGCAGCTTAGCCCCTCAAGGGCTGAACACTGAAGCTTTCTTT
>TRBV6-6|TRBJ2-7|TRBD2|.|16
CASSSPGGGHSYEQYF
TGTGCCAGCAGTTCACCTGGCGGGGGTCACTCCTACGAGCAGTACTTC
>TRBV5-6|TRBJ2-7|TRBD1|.|14
CASSFGQGNYEQYF
TGTGCCAGCAGCTTCGGACAGGGAAACTACGAGCAGTACTTC